This entry describes one T cell receptor beta chain. What it recognizes is unknown. V shed 2 bases, J shed 2 bases, and the junction held 5 bases outside the gene matches. The CDR3 totals 16 residues. Germline CDR1 GTSNPN, CDR2 SVGIG (reference sequence). CD45RO-negative, CCR7-selected cells formed the naive CD8 fraction, which excluded terminally differentiated effector memory CD45RA+ cells. The sample comes from a study of shared clonotypes between healthy human individuals. Study findings and constraints: Naive subsets generally exceeded memory subsets in estimated richness. Clonotypes that were shared across a few donors made up approximately 5% of naive CD4 clonotypes.

Profiled with immunoSEQ multiplex PCR; TCRdb holds only in-frame clones, not every one. The data show about 2.1 million clones, with just under 95% seen just once and around 1.7% held by the top ten. The rearrangement joins TRBV30 to TRBJ2-7; 14 bases map to TRBD2. Material for sequencing was naive CD8+ T cells from PBMCs. This TCR came from a man aged 18 to 29 in good health. Some clones in this sample may be carry-over from other donors' samples. CDR3 nucleotides: TGTGCCTGGAGTACACTGGGACTAGCGGGGGCCTACGAGCAGTACTTC. Translation: CAWSTLGLAGAYEQYF. The full variable domain, its missing parts supplied by reference TRBV30 and TRBJ2-7, is SQTIHQWPATLVQPVGSPLSLECTVEGTSNPNLYWYRQAAGRGLQLLFYSVGIGQISSEVPQNLSASRPQDRQFILSSKKLLLSDSGFYLCAWSTLGLAGAYEQYFGPGTRLTVT.